This entry lists 18 T cell receptor beta chains sequenced from one sample in a study of cytotoxic CD8 clonotypes in ibrutinib-treated CLL. TCRdb's copy holds only in-frame clones and misses some; the assay was immunoSEQ multiplex PCR. Here the sample spans 45,000 to 60,000 clones, around 55% being singletons. The specimen was PBMCs, collected after 24 months of ibrutinib treatment. The origin of the receptors is a human donor with chronic lymphocytic leukemia.

This clone came up a few times. The chain has TRBV30 and TRBJ2-3, with 13 nucleotides matching TRBD2. V shed 3 bases, J shed 5 bases, and the junction held 2 bases outside the gene matches. The length of the CDR3 is 14 residues. Germline CDR1 and CDR2: GTSNPN and SVGIG (reference sequence). In DNA, the CDR3 is TGTGCCTGGAGCCGGACTAGCGGGAGAGATACGCAGTATTTT. This sequence encodes CAWSRTSGRDTQYF.

The rearrangement joins TRBV6-5 to TRBJ1-1; no clear D. The germline V gene has CDR1 MNHEY and CDR2 SVGAGI. The CDR3 extends over 14 amino acids. Between the trimmed V and J ends, which lost 5 bases and 6 bases, there was a span of 16 bases. CDR3 loop: CASSLGMPPAEAFF. DNA for the CDR3: TGTGCCAGCAGTCTGGGGATGCCGCCTGCTGAAGCTTTCTTT.

V usage is TRBV30 and J usage is TRBJ2-1; the match to TRBD2 covers 11 bases. J gave up 4 bases and V 0 bases, and 8 bases lay outside the gene matches. CDR1 and CDR2 (germline): GTSNPN, SVGIG (reference sequence). The CDR3 runs 17 residues. This CDR3 is CAWSVLAGGVSYNEQFF. The CDR3 DNA follows: TGTGCCTGGAGTGTGCTAGCGGGAGGTGTTTCTTACAATGAGCAGTTCTTC.

CDR3 sequence: CASSGGWAPIAFF. CDR3 DNA: TGTGCCAGCAGTGGGGGGTGGGCCCCTATTGCTTTCTTT. The chain has TRBV7-9 and TRBJ1-1; a possible D gene is TRBD1 (5 bases). CDR1 and CDR2 (germline): SEHNR, FQNEAQ (reference sequence). The CDR3 has 13 residues. Trimming took 6 bases from V and 11 from J, leaving 19 bases between them.

The gene calls are TRBV28 and TRBJ2-2, with 8 bases matching TRBD2. CDR1 is MDHEN, CDR2 SYDVKM, per germline. The CDR3 sequence is 16 residues long. Unmatched junction bases numbered 11, after V lost 1 base and J lost 10 bases. CDR3 nucleotides: TGTGCCAGCAGTTTATATTTGGCGGGGGGCCGTGAGGAGCTGTTTTTT. The encoded protein is CASSLYLAGGREELFF.

The chain carries TRBV11-2 and TRBJ1-1; D remains unclear. V lost 2 bases to trimming and J lost 1 base, with 8 bases between them. The CDR3 runs 14 residues. CDR1 and CDR2 (germline): SGHAT, FQNNGV. The CDR3 region has the DNA TGTGCCAGCAGCTTATTCCCAGGGAACACTGAAGCTTTCTTT. Encoded protein: CASSLFPGNTEAFF.

The chain recombines TRBV25-1 with TRBJ1-2; no definite D call. V lost 2 bases and J 5 bases, leaving 12 bases between the germline ends. Germline CDR1 and CDR2: MGHDK and SYGVNS. The CDR3 runs 14 residues. The CDR3 region has the DNA TGTGCCAGCAGTGAAGTCCAGGATCGATATGGCTACACCTTC. Protein sequence: CASSEVQDRYGYTF.

Written as DNA, the CDR3 is TGTGCCAGTAGTATTGGGCACACAGATACGCAGTATTTT. Its translation: CASSIGHTDTQYF. The chain uses TRBV19 and TRBJ2-3; D is unresolved. The CDR3 runs 13 residues. V lost 3 bases and J 2 bases, leaving 6 bases between the germline ends. CDR1 and CDR2 (germline): LNHDA, SQIVND (reference sequence).

The rearrangement links TRBV19 to TRBJ2-2; D is perhaps TRBD1 (5 bases). The germline gives CDR1 LNHDA, CDR2 SQIVND (reference sequence). The CDR3 length is 15 residues. Trimming took 4 bases from V and 5 from J, leaving 14 bases between them. The CDR3: CASSKAGPLTGELFF. The DNA of the CDR3 is TGTGCCAGTAGTAAGGCAGGGCCCCTAACCGGGGAGCTGTTTTTT. The full variable domain, rest sourced from reference TRBV19 and TRBJ2-2, is DGGITQSPKYLFRKEGQNVTLSCEQNLNHDAMYWYRQDPGQGLRLIYYSQIVNDFQKGDIAEGYSVSREKKESFPLTVTSAQKNPTAFYLCASSKAGPLTGELFFGEGSRLTVL.

This clone has only a few counts. The CDR3 DNA reads as TGTGCCAGCAGCCGCGGACTAGCGGGGGGGCCCTACGAGCAGTACGTC. This translates into CASSRGLAGGPYEQYV. V gene TRBV4-2 combines with J gene TRBJ2-7; 15 nucleotides align to TRBD2. Germline trimming cut 4 bases from V and 2 bases from J; bases unmatched to any gene: 3. Per the germline V gene, CDR1 is LGHNA and CDR2 is YNFKEQ. The CDR3 loop spans 16 amino acids.

This clone occurred a few times. CDR3: CASSLRTGTREQYF. The CDR3 DNA reads as TGCGCCAGCAGCTTGAGGACAGGGACTCGAGAGCAGTACTTC. The chain links TRBV5-1 to TRBJ2-7; 8 bases align to TRBD1. The CDR3 has 14 residues. Per the germline V gene, CDR1 is SGHRS and CDR2 is YFSETQ. The V gene end was trimmed by 1 base and the J gene end by 7 bases; junction bases not matched to a gene: 7.

V gene TRBV4-1 combines with J gene TRBJ2-7; a possible D gene is TRBD1 (5 bases). The germline CDR1 and CDR2 sequences are MGHRA and YSYEKL. The CDR3 is 15 amino acids. V gave up 1 base and J gave up 2 bases, with 12 bases separating them. CDR3 sequence (DNA): TGCGCCAGCAGCCAAGTCGAGTCAGGGCCCTACGAGCAGTACGTC. Protein sequence: CASSQVESGPYEQYV.

The rearrangement links TRBV5-4 to TRBJ1-6, with 10 bases matching TRBD1. The CDR3 is made up of 14 amino acids. CDR1 SGHNT and CDR2 YYREEE come from the germline V gene (reference sequence). After removal of 2 bases from V and 9 bases from J, the junction contained 2 bases not matched to a gene. Here the CDR3 reads CASSFRDRGSPLHF. As DNA, the CDR3 is TGTGCCAGCAGCTTTCGGGACAGGGGTTCACCCCTCCACTTT.

The genes are TRBV2 and TRBJ1-1; D is unclear. The V end was cut by 6 bases, the J end by 0 bases, with 14 bases between. CDR1 SNHLY and CDR2 FYNNEI come from the germline V gene. The CDR3 contains 15 residues. CDR3 region: CASSKQAILNTEAFF. The DNA for the CDR3 is TGTGCCAGCAGCAAACAAGCCATTTTGAACACTGAAGCTTTCTTT.

V gene TRBV27 combines with J gene TRBJ1-6, with D hard to call. Germline CDR1 and CDR2: MNHEY and SMNVEV (reference sequence). Trimming cost V 3 bases and J 7 bases, with 13 bases left between them. The CDR3 sequence is 15 residues long. The CDR3 reads CASSLGWRGNSPLHF. The CDR3 bases are TGTGCCAGCAGTTTGGGGTGGCGGGGAAATTCACCCCTCCACTTT.

The J gene is TRBJ1-4, the V gene TRBV30, with D hard to call. Between the trimmed V and J ends, which lost 0 bases and 6 bases, there was a span of 11 bases. The CDR3 extends over 14 amino acids. Per germline, CDR1 GTSNPN and CDR2 SVGIG (reference sequence). The CDR3 bases are TGTGCCTGGAGTGTACTTGGTTTAGATGAAAAACTGTTTTTT. The encoded protein is CAWSVLGLDEKLFF. Complete variable domain (other parts from reference TRBV30 and TRBJ1-4): SQTIHQWPATLVQPVGSPLSLECTVEGTSNPNLYWYRQAAGRGLQLLFYSVGIGQISSEVPQNLSASRPQDRQFILSSKKLLLSDSGFYLCAWSVLGLDEKLFFGSGTQLSVL.

Only a few counts were recorded for this clone. The chain recombines TRBV11-2 with TRBJ1-1; D may be TRBD1 (6 bases). Looked up from germline, CDR1 is SGHAT and CDR2 is FQNNGV. V lost 10 bases and J 8 bases, leaving 14 bases between the germline ends. There are 11 residues in the CDR3. Here the CDR3 reads CATKGGREAFF. Here the CDR3 DNA reads TGTGCCACCAAGGGGGGGCGAGAAGCTTTCTTT.

This chain links TRBV5-8 with TRBJ1-2; a weak D match, TRBD1 (5 bases). Germline V gene sequence: CDR1 SGHTS, CDR2 YDEGEE. This CDR3 spans 14 amino acids. Trimming pared 1 base from V and 2 bases from J, leaving 9 bases between. The CDR3 protein is CASSLRGGNYGYTF. The CDR3 DNA is TGTGCCAGCAGCTTGAGGGGCGGGAACTATGGCTACACCTTC.